The next 21 T cell receptor beta chains were all read from a single sample in a study of T cell responses to AZD1222 COVID-19 vaccine. Libraries were prepared by immunoSEQ multiplex PCR; TCRdb keeps only in-frame clonotypes and omits some of them. The repertoire consists of about 150,000 clones, with 91% occurring once and the leading ten covering approximately 1.5%. Sequenced material: peripheral blood, taken on day 0 of AZD1222 vaccination. These receptors all come from an adult in good health.

The chain joins TRBV10-3 to TRBJ1-4; D may be TRBD1 (6 bases). Trimming removed 6 bases from V and 12 bases from J, with 14 bases in between. Germline V CDR1 and CDR2: ENHRY, SYGVKD. The CDR3 runs 12 residues. For the CDR3, the DNA is TGTGCCATCAGCCCAACGGGGGCCGAACTGTTTTTT. Translating it yields CAISPTGAELFF.

This clone has just one count. The chain is built from TRBV7-2 and TRBJ1-2; 7 bases map to TRBD1. Unmatched junction bases numbered 8, after V lost 4 bases and J lost 0 bases. Germline CDR1 reads SGHTA; CDR2 reads FQGNSA. The CDR3 has 16 residues. CDR3 protein: CASSSQQGWTNYGYTF. The CDR3 DNA follows: TGTGCCAGCAGCTCTCAACAGGGGTGGACTAACTATGGCTACACCTTC.

This chain links TRBV6-1 with TRBJ1-2, with a possible D match to TRBD1 (5 bases). The germline gives CDR1 MNHNS, CDR2 SASEGT. The length of the CDR3 is 12 residues. The V end lost 3 bases, the J end lost 6 bases, and 8 bases lay between the germline ends. CDR3 nucleotides: TGTGCCAGCAGTGACAGGGACCATGGCTACACCTTC. It yields the protein CASSDRDHGYTF.

The CDR3 is CASSRDREHEQYF. In DNA form, the CDR3 reads TGTGCCAGCAGCCGCGACAGGGAGCACGAGCAGTACTTC. The chain has TRBV13 and TRBJ2-7, with 7 bases fitting TRBD1. The V gene's germline CDR1 is PRHDT and CDR2 FYEKMQ (reference sequence). This CDR3 is built from 13 residues. V trimming: 5 bases; J trimming: 5 bases; junction bases outside the gene matches: 6.

The chain employs TRBV30 and TRBJ1-1; weak D call: TRBD1 (6 bases). Trimming took off 7 bases at V and 3 bases at J, with 18 bases between the two ends. The germline V gene has CDR1 GTSNPN and CDR2 SVGIG (reference sequence). This CDR3 comprises 14 residues. The CDR3 sequence: CASTWGLTDTEAFF. As DNA, the CDR3 is TGTGCCTCCACGTGGGGGCTGACGGACACTGAAGCTTTCTTT.

This clone came up once. V gene TRBV2 combines with J gene TRBJ2-1, with no clear D. The CDR3 has 12 residues. CDR1 and CDR2 (germline): SNHLY, FYNNEI. V dropped 2 bases and J dropped 6 bases, with 5 bases sitting between them. The CDR3 here is CASSEKSNEQFF. CDR3 coding DNA: TGTGCCAGCAGTGAAAAAAGCAATGAGCAGTTCTTC.

V usage is TRBV3-1 (or the pseudogene TRBV3-2) and J usage is TRBJ1-5, with D uncertain. The CDR3 has 14 amino acids. Germline CDR1 is LGHDT and CDR2 is YNNKEL (reference sequence). Trimming pared 0 bases from V and 6 bases from J, leaving 9 bases between. The CDR3 DNA follows: TGTGCCAGCAGCCAAGATATGGTGGCTCAGCCCCAGCATTTT. This encodes CASSQDMVAQPQHF.

In its sample, this clone was seen once. V usage is TRBV9 and J usage is TRBJ1-1; 12 bases are a match to TRBD1. CDR1 is SGDLS and CDR2 is YYNGEE in the germline V gene. This CDR3 is 17 amino acids long. V lost 4 bases to trimming and J lost 3 bases; unmatched junction nucleotides: 10. Here the CDR3 reads CASSKRDRGREDTEAFF. Written as DNA, the CDR3 is TGTGCCAGCAGCAAAAGGGACAGGGGGCGCGAGGACACTGAAGCTTTCTTT.

The chain carries TRBV2 and TRBJ2-1, with D unresolved. Germline V CDR1 and CDR2: SNHLY, FYNNEI. V gave up 0 bases and J gave up 4 bases, with 7 bases separating them. This CDR3 comprises 14 residues. The CDR3 spells CASSEAYGYNEQFF. CDR3 in DNA: TGTGCCAGCAGTGAAGCGTACGGGTACAATGAGCAGTTCTTC.

The chain joins TRBV9 to TRBJ1-3; D is unclear. The germline V gene has CDR1 SGDLS and CDR2 YYNGEE. V lost 0 bases and J 0 bases, leaving 10 bases between the germline ends. The CDR3 covers 16 residues. In nucleotides, the CDR3 is TGTGCCAGCAGCGTAGTAGACGGCTTCTCTGGAAACACCATATATTTT. Protein: CASSVVDGFSGNTIYF.

The chain has TRBV9 and TRBJ1-2; 9 bases line up with TRBD1. With V trimmed by 3 bases and J by 2 bases, 2 bases remained unmatched. Germline V gene sequence: CDR1 SGDLS, CDR2 YYNGEE. The CDR3 is 14 residues long. The CDR3 DNA is TGTGCCAGCAGCGCAGGACAGGGGAACTATGGCTACACCTTC. Translation gives CASSAGQGNYGYTF.

This chain connects TRBV19 to TRBJ1-5, with TRBD1 identical over 7 bases. Germline V gives CDR1 LNHDA, CDR2 SQIVND (reference sequence). Germline trimming cut 7 bases from V and 4 bases from J; bases unmatched to any gene: 7. The CDR3 has 14 amino acids. CDR3: CASNEGTDNQPQHF. Here the CDR3 DNA reads TGTGCCAGTAATGAGGGGACAGATAATCAGCCCCAGCATTTT.

This chain joins TRBV27 and TRBJ2-5; 9 nucleotides line up with TRBD2. The CDR3 runs to 18 residues. V was pared by 2 bases and J by 5 bases, with 15 bases of the junction left unmatched. Per germline, CDR1 MNHEY and CDR2 SMNVEV (reference sequence). The CDR3 protein is CASSLSPLLAGVDETQYF. For the CDR3, the DNA is TGTGCCAGCAGTTTAAGTCCCCTATTAGCGGGAGTAGATGAGACCCAGTACTTC.

A remark on this clone: Other DNA sequences in the same sample also yield this CDR3. This sequence joins TRBV13 and TRBJ2-1; D is uncertain. This CDR3 spans 13 amino acids. V lost 4 bases and J 0 bases, leaving 4 bases between the germline ends. Germline V gene data show CDR1 as PRHDT and CDR2 as FYEKMQ (reference sequence). The DNA for the CDR3 is TGTGCCAGCAGCTCCGGCTCCTACAATGAGCAGTTCTTC. Protein product: CASSSGSYNEQFF.

The chain joins TRBV6-2 or TRBV6-3 to TRBJ2-7, with a tentative D call TRBD2 (7 bases). The CDR3 spans 13 residues. Germline CDR1 reads MNHEY; CDR2 reads SVGEGT. With 5 bases removed from V and 2 bases from J, the gap between germline ends came to 10 bases. The CDR3 region is CASSGGATYEQYF. Here the CDR3 DNA reads TGTGCCAGCAGTGGGGGGGCCACCTACGAGCAGTACTTC.

This clone was detected once. This rearrangement joins TRBV30 to TRBJ1-6; 10 bases agree with TRBD1. The CDR3 runs 14 residues. With 2 bases clipped from V and 7 bases from J, the junction kept 2 bases outside the gene matches. Germline V gene sequence: CDR1 GTSNPN, CDR2 SVGIG (reference sequence). CDR3 coding DNA: TGTGCCTGGAGTTTGGGACAGGGGAATTCACCCCTCCACTTT. Translated, it gives CAWSLGQGNSPLHF.

This clone was detected only once. The V call is TRBV7-2, the J call TRBJ2-1; D gene ambiguous. CDR3 length: 17 residues. Trimming removed 1 base from V and 2 bases from J, with 15 bases in between. Germline V gene lookup returns CDR1 SGHTA and CDR2 FQGNSA. CDR3 region: CASSLDPFGGPYNEQFF. CDR3 bases: TGTGCCAGCAGCTTAGACCCCTTTGGCGGACCCTACAATGAGCAGTTCTTC. Full variable domain (rest looked up from reference TRBV7-2 and TRBJ2-1): GAGVSQSPSNKVTEKGKDVELRCDPISGHTALYWYRQSLGQGLEFLIYFQGNSAPDKSGLPSDRFSAERTGGSVSTLTIQRTQQEDSAVYLCASSLDPFGGPYNEQFFGPGTRLTVL.

Worth noting for this clone: One junction end does not reproduce the germline sequence, and a read error may be involved. V gene TRBV12-3 or TRBV12-4 combines with J gene TRBJ1-2; no clear D. CDR3 length: 10 amino acids. CDR3 coding DNA: TGTGCCAGCAGTTTAGAGGATTGGAACTTC. Its protein product is CASSLEDWNF.

The chain carries TRBV7-2 and TRBJ1-4, with 7 bases aligning to TRBD1. The CDR3 is 16 amino acids. Trimming took 1 base from V and 7 from J; bases not matched to a gene: 9. Germline V lookup: CDR1 SGHTA, CDR2 FQGNSA. This CDR3 reads CASSLEGALRGEKLFF. DNA of the CDR3: TGTGCCAGCAGCTTAGAGGGGGCGCTACGGGGTGAAAAACTGTTTTTT.

This chain connects TRBV27 to TRBJ1-1; the D gene is possibly TRBD1 (5 bases). Trimming removed 5 bases from V and 1 base from J, with 14 bases in between. CDR3 size: 15 residues. Germline-derived CDR1 and CDR2 are MNHEY and SMNVEV (reference sequence). The CDR3 protein is CASSPTWDGNTEAFF. The CDR3 DNA reads as TGTGCCAGCAGTCCCACTTGGGACGGGAACACTGAAGCTTTCTTT.

The rearrangement joins TRBV5-1 to TRBJ2-7; possible D gene TRBD2, 7 bases. The CDR3 is made up of 15 amino acids. Germline V gives CDR1 SGHRS, CDR2 YFSETQ. Trimming pared 2 bases from V and 3 bases from J, leaving 15 bases between. This chain's CDR3 is CASSFGRGGVYEQYF. CDR3 DNA: TGCGCCAGCAGCTTCGGCAGGGGAGGGGTCTACGAGCAGTACTTC.